This T cell receptor beta chain emerged from a study of OX40 agonist ivuxolimab in advanced cancers. On the study more broadly: Prior anti-PD-1, anti-PD-L1 or anti-CTLA-4 therapy did not bar entry, and approximately 43% had some. Study-wide findings and caveats: Expanded peripheral T cells had an undetermined antigen specificity.

A word on this clone: Its antigen is undetermined.

The V end was cut by 5 bases, the J end by 3 bases, with 13 bases between. The CDR3 contains 14 residues. The germline V gene has CDR1 MNHEY and CDR2 SMNVEV (reference sequence). This table comes from immunoSEQ multiplex PCR, and its TCRdb copy is limited to in-frame clones, with some not included. The top ten hold over 20% of the sample, which has approximately 79,000 clones, 94% seen once. Sequenced here: CD4+ or CD8+ T cells sorted from blood, sampled in a trial of the OX40 agonist ivuxolimab. The origin of this receptor is an adult with an advanced solid tumor such as melanoma, head and neck, liver or kidney cancer. V and J are TRBV27 and TRBJ1-2, with no clear D. CDR3 bases: TGTGCCAGCAGTCCCAGATTGGTGGACTATGGCTACACCTTC. Protein product: CASSPRLVDYGYTF.